This entry lists 17 T cell receptor beta chains sequenced from one sample in a study of blood T cell repertoires in COVID-19 (dated by TCRdb to 2020 to 2021). The library was built by means of the immunoSEQ multiplex PCR assay. TCRdb took this table from immuneACCESS and kept in-frame rearrangements with V and J called. Such tables lack part of the clones; where checked against another copy, unresolved V genes explain under half of the gap, and the rest is unexplained. The sample table holds roughly 670,000 clones, of which approximately 90% were seen once. The ten largest clones capture under 0.3% of the sample. What was sequenced was peripheral blood. Source of these receptors: a woman under 30 with acute or convalescent COVID-19.

For the CDR3, the DNA is TGTGCCAGCAGCCCAGCCGGGGACAGGGTATTCGGTGTGGGGTTCTTC. Amino acids: CASSPAGDRVFGVGFF. The chain employs TRBV5-8 and TRBJ2-1; TRBD1 matches at 9 bases. V shed 4 bases and J 15 bases; nucleotides not matched to a gene: 20. This CDR3 is 16 amino acids long. Germline assignment: CDR1 SGHTS and CDR2 YDEGEE.

The rearrangement uses TRBV4-1 and TRBJ2-1, with 7 nucleotides matching TRBD1. CDR1 MGHRA and CDR2 YSYEKL come from the germline V gene. V lost 4 bases to trimming and J lost 2 bases; unmatched junction nucleotides: 14. This CDR3 region has 18 residues. CDR3: CASSRREPRDRAYNEQFF. CDR3 coding DNA: TGCGCCAGCAGCCGAAGGGAGCCTAGAGACAGGGCCTACAATGAGCAGTTCTTC.

The chain links TRBV5-1 to TRBJ1-2; no reliable D call. V lost 0 bases and J lost 0, with 9 bases in between. The germline gives CDR1 SGHRS, CDR2 YFSETQ. The CDR3 extends over 15 amino acids. The CDR3 loop reads CASSLAAVANYGYTF. CDR3 coding DNA: TGCGCCAGCAGCTTGGCTGCAGTCGCTAACTATGGCTACACCTTC.

This clone was counted once. The chain joins TRBV7-9 to TRBJ1-2; D is unclear. V gave up 5 bases and J gave up 5 bases, with 21 bases separating them. The CDR3 runs to 16 residues. Germline V CDR1 and CDR2: SEHNR, FQNEAQ (reference sequence). The CDR3 region has the DNA TGTGCCAGCAGCCTCCTAGCGGTTGAAACCAAGTATGGCTACACCTTC. Translating it yields CASSLLAVETKYGYTF. Complete variable domain (other parts from reference TRBV7-9 and TRBJ1-2): DTGVSQNPRHKITKRGQNVTFRCDPISEHNRLYWYRQTLGQGPEFLTYFQNEAQLEKSRLLSDRFSAERPKGSFSTLEIQRTEQGDSAMYLCASSLLAVETKYGYTFGSGTRLTVV.

The rearrangement links TRBV15 to TRBJ1-2, with D possibly matching TRBD1 (5 bases). Germline assignment: CDR1 LNHNV and CDR2 YYDKDF (reference sequence). V was shortened by 8 bases and J by 4 bases, with 17 bases between the two germline ends. This CDR3 spans 14 amino acids. The CDR3 sequence is CATGGDPWGYGYTF. For the CDR3, the DNA is TGTGCCACCGGGGGGGACCCCTGGGGCTATGGCTACACCTTC.

The chain uses TRBV6-5 and TRBJ2-7, with 8 bases identical to TRBD1. Germline assignment: CDR1 MNHEY and CDR2 SVGAGI. The CDR3 is 14 residues long. V lost 8 bases to trimming and J lost 1 base; unmatched junction nucleotides: 7. This CDR3 is CASSLDRGSYEQYF. As DNA, the CDR3 is TGTGCCAGCTCACTCGACAGGGGTTCCTACGAGCAGTACTTC.

The rearrangement joins TRBV12-3 or TRBV12-4 to TRBJ2-7; tentatively, D is TRBD2 (6 bases). The CDR3 is 11 amino acids. Trimming removed 7 bases from V and 10 bases from J, with 14 bases in between. The CDR3 reads CASILGRNQYF. DNA for the CDR3: TGTGCCAGCATCCTAGGGAGGAATCAGTACTTC.

On this clone itself: The junction departs from germline at one end; a sequencing error may be responsible. The chain uses TRBV7-9 and TRBJ2-1; D is uncertain. The CDR3 length is 11 residues. CDR1 is SEHNR, CDR2 FQNEAQ, per germline (reference sequence). This chain's CDR3 is CASSLSVEVVF. CDR3 nucleotides: TGTGCCAGCAGCTTAAGTGTAGAGGTGGTCTTC.

This clone has a handful of counts. The rearrangement joins TRBV6-2 or TRBV6-3 to TRBJ1-1; 8 bases align to TRBD1. J was trimmed by 4 bases and V by 2 bases; bases with no gene match: 9. The CDR3 is made up of 16 amino acids. Germline CDR1 MNHEY, CDR2 SVGEGT. The CDR3 DNA is TGTGCCAGCAGTTACGGGGGCAGGGACAGGATCACTGAAGCTTTCTTT. Translation: CASSYGGRDRITEAFF.

The rearrangement uses TRBV12-2 and TRBJ1-6; the table assigns TRBD1, which was not confirmed against the DNA. TRBV12-2 represents a pseudogene. The CDR3 runs 19 residues. In DNA form, the CDR3 reads TGTGCAAGTCGCACAAGCCGGCCAGGGATCCACTTTCGGAATTCACCCCTCCACTTT. Translation: CASRTSRPGIHFRNSPLHF.

This chain links TRBV20-1 with TRBJ1-1, with TRBD1 matching 9 bases. CDR3 length: 10 amino acids. Looked up from germline, CDR1 is DFQATT and CDR2 is SNEGSKA (reference sequence). The junction had 0 bases not matched to a gene; V was cut back by 5 bases and J by 8 bases. CDR3 sequence (DNA): TGCAGTGCTGGGACAGGGGAAGCTTTCTTT. Translated, it gives CSAGTGEAFF.

J is TRBJ2-7 and V is TRBV4-1; 7 positions agree with TRBD1. The CDR3 covers 14 residues. Germline V gives CDR1 MGHRA, CDR2 YSYEKL. V lost 4 bases and J lost 3; bases outside the gene matches: 6. In nucleotides, the CDR3 is TGCGCCAGCAGCCCCCGGGACAGACGCTACGAGCAGTACTTC. Translation gives CASSPRDRRYEQYF.

The chain employs TRBV2 and TRBJ2-6; 10 nucleotides agree with TRBD1. The V gene's germline CDR1 is SNHLY and CDR2 FYNNEI. V lost 4 bases and J lost 2; bases outside the gene matches: 2. This CDR3 is 16 amino acids long. The DNA of the CDR3 is TGTGCCAGCAGTGGACAGGGGGCGCCTGGGGCCAACGTCCTGACTTTC. Its translation: CASSGQGAPGANVLTF.

As concerns this clone: Other DNA sequences in the same sample also yield this CDR3. The chain employs TRBV20-1 and TRBJ1-2; D is uncertain. Looked up from germline, CDR1 is DFQATT and CDR2 is SNEGSKA (reference sequence). The V gene lost 5 bases and the J gene lost 2 bases, with 6 bases spanning the gap. The CDR3 is made up of 11 amino acids. The CDR3 nucleotides are TGCAGTGCTGTCACAAACTATGGCTACACCTTC. This sequence encodes CSAVTNYGYTF.

The rearrangement links TRBV30 to TRBJ1-1, with TRBD1 matching 7 bases. J gave up 5 bases and V 4 bases, and 10 bases lay outside the gene matches. CDR3 size: 14 residues. Germline CDR1 reads GTSNPN; CDR2 reads SVGIG (reference sequence). CDR3 loop: CAWTFRQGKTEAFF. In nucleotides, the CDR3 is TGTGCCTGGACCTTCCGACAGGGAAAAACTGAAGCTTTCTTT. The full variable domain, rest sourced from reference TRBV30 and TRBJ1-1, is SQTIHQWPATLVQPVGSPLSLECTVEGTSNPNLYWYRQAAGRGLQLLFYSVGIGQISSEVPQNLSASRPQDRQFILSSKKLLLSDSGFYLCAWTFRQGKTEAFFGQGTRLTVV.

V and J are TRBV7-8 and TRBJ1-1; 8 bases are a match to TRBD1. Germline CDR1 SGHVS, CDR2 FQNEAQ. Trimming at V came to 2 bases and at J to 0 bases, leaving 17 bases not matched to a gene. The CDR3 runs to 20 residues. As DNA, the CDR3 is TGTGCCAGCAGCTTAAGGGGGGTACAGGGGGTGATGGGAATGAACACTGAAGCTTTCTTT. Translated: CASSLRGVQGVMGMNTEAFF.

The rearrangement links TRBV10-3 to TRBJ1-1; D not certain. With 4 bases removed from V and 3 bases from J, the gap between germline ends came to 12 bases. In germline, CDR1 is ENHRY, CDR2 SYGVKD. CDR3 length: 14 residues. The CDR3 here is CAISAGLRDTEAFF. The CDR3, as DNA: TGTGCCATCAGTGCCGGGCTGAGGGACACTGAAGCTTTCTTT.